This T cell receptor (beta chain) was sequenced during a study of blood T cell repertoires in COVID-19. Study information: COVID-19 samples, acute and convalescent, were from the United States, Italy and Spain. The cDNA or gDNA used as material had been derived from T cells, B-cell-depleted T cells, or PBMCs.

As originally analysed: Estimates of nucleated cell counts were drawn from the amplification of reference gene primers. The data were produced by immunoSEQ multiplex PCR, yet TCRdb's version contains in-frame clones alone and is incomplete. V and J calls plus clone size are reproduced from that table; the DNA served to infer D and trimming. There are 95,000 to 150,000 clones in the sample; around 80% occur only once, and roughly 17% lies in the top ten. The sequencing sample was made of peripheral blood. This TCR came from a man aged 60 to 69 with active or convalescent COVID-19.

The CDR3 here is CASSQDLGLAAYEQYF. CDR3 DNA: TGTGCCAGCAGCCAAGATCTGGGACTAGCCGCCTACGAGCAGTACTTC. The chain links TRBV3-1 (or the pseudogene TRBV3-2) to TRBJ2-7; the match to TRBD2 covers 9 bases. Trimming removed 0 bases from V and 2 bases from J; junction bases left unmatched: 5. This CDR3 has 16 residues. Germline loops: CDR1 LGHDT, CDR2 YNNKEL (reference sequence).